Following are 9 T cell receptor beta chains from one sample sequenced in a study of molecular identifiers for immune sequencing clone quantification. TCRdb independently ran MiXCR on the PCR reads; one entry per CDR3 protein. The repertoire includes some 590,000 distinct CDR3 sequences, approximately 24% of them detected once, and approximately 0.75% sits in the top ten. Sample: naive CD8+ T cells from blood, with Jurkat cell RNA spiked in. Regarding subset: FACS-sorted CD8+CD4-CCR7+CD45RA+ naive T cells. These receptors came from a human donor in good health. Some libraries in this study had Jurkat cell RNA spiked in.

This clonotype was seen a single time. The CDR3, as DNA: TGCGCCAGCAGCCAAACACTAGCGGTCTATGCAGAGACCCAGTACTTC. It codes for CASSQTLAVYAETQYF. The chain uses TRBV4-1 and TRBJ2-5; TRBD2 matches at 8 bases. Germline CDR1 is MGHRA and CDR2 is YSYEKL. The CDR3 length is 16 residues. V trimming: 2 bases; J trimming: 4 bases; junction bases outside the gene matches: 9.

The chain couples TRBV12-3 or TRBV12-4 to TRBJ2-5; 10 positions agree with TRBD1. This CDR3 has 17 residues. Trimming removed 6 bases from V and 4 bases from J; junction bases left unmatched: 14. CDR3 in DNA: TGTGCCAGCAGCCACCGGGGGACAGGGGATTCCCGAGAGACCCAGTACTTC. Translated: CASSHRGTGDSRETQYF.

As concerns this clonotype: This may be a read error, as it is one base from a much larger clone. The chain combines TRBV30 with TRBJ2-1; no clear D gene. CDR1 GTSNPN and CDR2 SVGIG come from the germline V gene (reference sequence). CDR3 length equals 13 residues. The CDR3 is CAWSISSYKEQFF. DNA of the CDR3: TGTGCCTGGAGTATCAGCTCCTACAAAGAGCAGTTCTTC.

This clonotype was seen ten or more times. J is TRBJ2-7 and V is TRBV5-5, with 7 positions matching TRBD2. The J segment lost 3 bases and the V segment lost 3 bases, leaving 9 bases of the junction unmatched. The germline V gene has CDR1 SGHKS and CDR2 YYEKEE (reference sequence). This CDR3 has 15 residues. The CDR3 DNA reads TGTGCCAGCAGCTCGGTCCCGGGAGGCTACTACGAGCAGTACTTC. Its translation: CASSSVPGGYYEQYF.

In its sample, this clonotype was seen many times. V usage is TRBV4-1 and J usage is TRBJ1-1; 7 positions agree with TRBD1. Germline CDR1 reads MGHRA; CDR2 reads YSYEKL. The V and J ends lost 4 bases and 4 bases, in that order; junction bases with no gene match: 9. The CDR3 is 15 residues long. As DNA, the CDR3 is TGCGCCAGCAGCCTACTGGGACAGCGCAGCACTGAAGCTTTCTTT. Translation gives CASSLLGQRSTEAFF.

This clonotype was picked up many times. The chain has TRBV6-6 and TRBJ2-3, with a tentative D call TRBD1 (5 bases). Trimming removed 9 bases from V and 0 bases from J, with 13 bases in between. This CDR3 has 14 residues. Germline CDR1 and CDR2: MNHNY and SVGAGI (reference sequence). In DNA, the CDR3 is TGTGCCAGTGCGACAGTATATAGCACAGATACGCAGTATTTT. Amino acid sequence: CASATVYSTDTQYF.

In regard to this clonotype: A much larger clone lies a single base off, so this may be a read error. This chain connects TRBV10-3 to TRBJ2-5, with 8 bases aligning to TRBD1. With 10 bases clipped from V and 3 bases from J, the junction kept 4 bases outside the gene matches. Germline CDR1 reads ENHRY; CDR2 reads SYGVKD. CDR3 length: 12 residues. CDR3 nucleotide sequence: TGTGCCACCGGACAGGGAGAAGAGACCCAGTACTTC. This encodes CATGQGEETQYF.

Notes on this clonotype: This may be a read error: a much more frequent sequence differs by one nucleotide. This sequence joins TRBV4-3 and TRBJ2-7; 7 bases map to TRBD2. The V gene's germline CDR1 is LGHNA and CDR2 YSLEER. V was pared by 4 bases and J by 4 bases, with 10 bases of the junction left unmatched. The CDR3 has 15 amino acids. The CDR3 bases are TGCGCCAGCAGCCCAGGCGGGAGTCTGGAGTACGAGCAGTACTTC. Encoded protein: CASSPGGSLEYEQYF.

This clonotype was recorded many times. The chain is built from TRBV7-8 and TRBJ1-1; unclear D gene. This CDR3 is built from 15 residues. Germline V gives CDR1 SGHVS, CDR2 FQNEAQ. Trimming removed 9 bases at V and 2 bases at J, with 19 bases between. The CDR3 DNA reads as TGTGCCAGTCAGTCAGGCCAACCAGTAAACACTGAAGCTTTCTTT. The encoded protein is CASQSGQPVNTEAFF. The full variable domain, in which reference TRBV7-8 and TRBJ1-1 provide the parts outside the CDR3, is GAGVSQSPRYKVAKRGQDVALRCDPISGHVSLFWYQQALGQGPEFLTYFQNEAQLDKSGLPSDRFFAERPEGSVSTLKIQRTQQEDSAVYLCASQSGQPVNTEAFFGQGTRLTVV.